This TCR beta chain is from a study of shared clonotypes between healthy human individuals. Study information: Every donor yielded three CD4 naive, three CD4 memory, two CD8 naive and one CD8 memory plate.

Note on this clone: The antigen remains undetermined.

Study-level findings and limits: Few donors restricted represented genetic and exposure-history diversity. Non-shared clonotypes were found to have lower generation probabilities than the clonotypes that were shared by all four of the sorted-subset donors.

CD8 cells regarded as naive lacked CD45RO, were positively chosen for CCR7, and omitted terminally differentiated effector memory CD45RA+ cells. The protocol was immunoSEQ multiplex PCR, while the TCRdb copy is restricted to in-frame clones and leaves out a portion. Among hundreds of thousands of clones listed, approximately 96% were seen once. V lost 7 bases and J lost 5, with 14 bases in between. Germline values: CDR1 SNHLY, CDR2 FYNNEI. The CDR3 spans 13 residues. The TCR comes from a woman aged 30 to 39 in good health. The gene calls are TRBV2 and TRBJ2-5; D unresolved. Sequencing input: naive CD8+ T cells sorted from blood. The CDR3, as DNA: TGTGCCAGCAAAAGCTCCGGTCGGGAGACCCAGTACTTC. Its protein is CASKSSGRETQYF.